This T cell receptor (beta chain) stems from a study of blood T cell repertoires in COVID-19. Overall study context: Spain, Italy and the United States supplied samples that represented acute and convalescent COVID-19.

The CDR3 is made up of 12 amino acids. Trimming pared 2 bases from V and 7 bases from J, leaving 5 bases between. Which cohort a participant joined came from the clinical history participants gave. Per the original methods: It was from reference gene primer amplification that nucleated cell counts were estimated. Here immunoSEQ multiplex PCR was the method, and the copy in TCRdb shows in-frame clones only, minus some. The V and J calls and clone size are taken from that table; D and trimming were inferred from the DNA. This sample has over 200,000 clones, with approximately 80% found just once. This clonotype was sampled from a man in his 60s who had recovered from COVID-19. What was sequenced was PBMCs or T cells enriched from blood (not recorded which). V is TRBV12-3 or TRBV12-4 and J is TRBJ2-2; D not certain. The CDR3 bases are TGTGCCAGCAGTTTACGGTTCGGGGAGCTGTTTTTT. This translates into CASSLRFGELFF.